Given below is one TCR beta chain in context. This record comes from a study of blood T cell repertoires in COVID-19. Study context: Specimens from acute and convalescent COVID-19 originated in the United States, Italy and Spain. The cDNA or gDNA used as material had been derived from T cells, B-cell-depleted T cells, or PBMCs.

CDR3 size: 17 residues. Germline trimming cut 4 bases from V and 0 bases from J; bases unmatched to any gene: 8. The germline V gene has CDR1 WNHNN and CDR2 SYGVQD (reference sequence). In the source study's methods: The authors estimated nucleated cell counts from reference gene primer amplification. TCRdb's table, derived via immunoSEQ multiplex PCR, lists solely in-frame clones and lacks some. V and J calls and clone size come straight from that table; D and trimming were deduced from the DNA. Here the sample spans around 26,000 clones, 82% being singletons. The chain carries TRBV10-1 and TRBJ2-7; 11 nucleotides align to TRBD2. Sequencing was done on a sample of peripheral blood. This clonotype was sampled from a human donor in a cohort sampled during active COVID-19. The CDR3 protein is CASSVLAGVSSSYEQYF. The CDR3 DNA is TGCGCCAGCAGTGTACTAGCGGGGGTTTCGAGCTCCTACGAGCAGTACTTC.